What follows are 20 T cell receptor beta chains derived from one specimen sequenced in a study of T cell responses to AZD1222 COVID-19 vaccine (dated by TCRdb to about 2021). Per the publication, the time point label means: baseline before first vaccination. This specimen's treatment or condition label, per the study, means: meningococcal conjugate vaccine given as trial control. Libraries were made using the immunoSEQ multiplex PCR assay. Drawn from immuneACCESS, this table holds only the in-frame rearrangements with V and J called that TCRdb kept. Clones are partly lost; checked studies trace under half to an unresolved V gene and leave the rest unexplained. The sample table holds roughly 140,000 clones, of which approximately 89% were seen once. The ten largest clones take up roughly 3.5% of the sample. The input for sequencing was peripheral blood, taken on day 0 of MenACWY control vaccination. These receptor sequences come from an adult in good health.

This chain uses TRBV5-6 with TRBJ2-1; TRBD2 is a possible D gene (6 bases). Deletions cut 3 bases from V and 8 bases from J, with 24 bases between. The CDR3 has 17 residues. The germline V gene has CDR1 SGHDT and CDR2 YYEEEE. CDR3 DNA: TGTGCCAGCAGCTGGGGGATGTCGGGCGGGGCCGGTGATGAGCAGTTCTTC. It is translated as CASSWGMSGGAGDEQFF.

CDR3: CASSFDGPHTDVSNYGYTF. The CDR3 nucleotides are TGTGCCAGCAGCTTTGACGGCCCTCACACGGACGTCTCAAACTATGGCTACACCTTC. The V call is TRBV5-6, the J call TRBJ1-2; D remains ambiguous. Germline CDR1 reads SGHDT; CDR2 reads YYEEEE. V shed 2 bases and J shed 2 bases, with 25 bases lying between them. The CDR3 covers 19 residues.

V is TRBV11-2 and J is TRBJ2-7, with D tentatively TRBD2 (5 bases). Looked up from germline, CDR1 is SGHAT and CDR2 is FQNNGV. Trimming shortened V by 3 bases and J by 6 bases, and 9 bases separated the two germline ends. The CDR3 spans 12 residues. For the CDR3, the DNA is TGTGCCAGCAGCTTCGGACGGGGCGAGCAGTACTTC. It encodes CASSFGRGEQYF.

The chain links TRBV18 to TRBJ2-2; TRBD2 matches at 9 bases. The CDR3 has 18 residues. After removal of 4 bases from V and 0 bases from J, the junction contained 9 bases not matched to a gene. Germline V gives CDR1 KGHSH, CDR2 LQKENI. DNA of the CDR3: TGTGCCAGCTCACGGAACAAGCCTAGCGGGGCGAACACCGGGGAGCTGTTTTTT. Translated, it gives CASSRNKPSGANTGELFF. The variable domain in full, with the rest retrieved from reference TRBV18 and TRBJ2-2, is NAGVMQNPRHLVRRRGQEARLRCSPMKGHSHVYWYRQLPEEGLKFMVYLQKENIIDESGMPKERFSAEFPKEGPSILRIQQVVRGDSAAYFCASSRNKPSGANTGELFFGEGSRLTVL.

This rearrangement joins TRBV11-3 to TRBJ1-2; D is possibly TRBD1 (5 bases). Germline CDR1 is SGHNT and CDR2 is YENEEA. The CDR3 has 16 amino acids. Trimming removed 1 base at V and 0 bases at J, with 12 bases between. The CDR3 is CASSLGGTASNYGYTF. CDR3 sequence (DNA): TGTGCCAGCAGCTTAGGGGGGACGGCATCTAACTATGGCTACACCTTC.

The genes are TRBV7-2 and TRBJ1-3; D uncertain. In germline, CDR1 is SGHTA, CDR2 FQGNSA. The CDR3 sequence is 12 residues long. Trimming removed 3 bases at V and 9 bases at J, with 9 bases between. CDR3 nucleotide sequence: TGTGCCAGCAGCTTCGAAGCGGGCACCATATATTTT. Amino acids: CASSFEAGTIYF.

The chain joins TRBV7-2 to TRBJ2-2, with D possibly being TRBD2 (6 bases). The length of the CDR3 is 14 residues. In germline, CDR1 is SGHTA, CDR2 FQGNSA. The germline V and J ends were trimmed by 6 bases and 2 bases, with 10 bases remaining between them. This chain's CDR3 is CASRTGTNTGELFF. CDR3 coding DNA: TGTGCCAGCAGGACCGGGACTAACACCGGGGAGCTGTTTTTT.

The rearrangement links TRBV7-8 to TRBJ1-3; TRBD1 is a possible D gene (5 bases). V was cut by 1 base and J by 0 bases, with 13 bases left in between. Germline lookup yields CDR1 SGHVS and CDR2 FQNEAQ. CDR3 length: 17 residues. The CDR3 DNA follows: TGTGCCAGCAGCTTAGTAGTTAGACAGAGCTCTGGAAACACCATATATTTT. Translation gives CASSLVVRQSSGNTIYF.

As to this clone: This sample also contains other DNA sequences that code for the same CDR3. The chain joins TRBV19 to TRBJ2-7; TRBD1 matches 10 bases. Germline lookup yields CDR1 LNHDA and CDR2 SQIVND (reference sequence). V dropped 9 bases and J dropped 5; count of bases not matched to a gene: 4. CDR3 length: 12 amino acids. CDR3 residues: CASGTGVDEQYF. The CDR3 bases are TGTGCCAGCGGGACAGGGGTGGACGAGCAGTACTTC.

This chain links TRBV5-4 with TRBJ1-2; the D is unclear. CDR1 and CDR2 (germline): SGHNT, YYREEE (reference sequence). V was cut by 4 bases and J by 0 bases, with 16 bases left in between. The CDR3 runs to 16 residues. The CDR3 reads CASSRPVGTANYGYTF. In nucleotides, the CDR3 is TGTGCCAGCAGCAGACCGGTGGGAACAGCTAACTATGGCTACACCTTC.

J is TRBJ2-2 and V is TRBV24-1; D might be TRBD1 (5 bases). The germline CDR1 and CDR2 sequences are KGHDR and SFDVKD. The length of the CDR3 is 15 residues. Trimming cost V 7 bases and J 6 bases, with 17 bases left between them. CDR3 residues: CATRTTDSGPGELFF. CDR3 DNA: TGTGCCACCAGGACGACCGACAGTGGCCCCGGGGAGCTGTTTTTT.

The chain is built from TRBV9 and TRBJ2-7; D is perhaps TRBD2 (5 bases). Trimming took 4 bases from V and 0 from J, leaving 14 bases between them. The CDR3 is made up of 15 amino acids. Germline assignment: CDR1 SGDLS and CDR2 YYNGEE. The CDR3 here is CASSPQPGSSYEQYF. CDR3 nucleotide sequence: TGTGCCAGCAGCCCCCAGCCGGGGAGCTCCTACGAGCAGTACTTC. Filled out from reference TRBV9 and TRBJ2-7, the complete variable domain reads DSGVTQTPKHLITATGQRVTLRCSPRSGDLSVYWYQQSLDQGLQFLIQYYNGEERAKGNILERFSAQQFPDLHSELNLSSLELGDSALYFCASSPQPGSSYEQYFGPGTRLTVT.

This rearrangement joins TRBV10-3 to TRBJ2-1, with D possibly being TRBD2 (6 bases). The CDR3 is 15 residues long. Trimming left V 8 bases short and J 4 bases short, with 18 bases between. From germline, CDR1 is ENHRY and CDR2 SYGVKD. CDR3 nucleotide sequence: TGTGCCATCGCGTACGGGGGAGAGCCTTACAATGAGCAGTTCTTC. Protein product: CAIAYGGEPYNEQFF.

The gene calls are TRBV7-8 and TRBJ1-5; D possibly corresponds to TRBD1 (5 bases). CDR1 and CDR2 from the germline V gene are SGHVS and FQNEAQ. Deletions cut 3 bases from V and 0 bases from J, with 21 bases between. This CDR3 comprises 19 residues. The CDR3 is CASSFSLGFGANSNQPQHF. Here the CDR3 DNA reads TGTGCCAGCAGCTTTTCTCTCGGGTTTGGGGCTAATAGCAATCAGCCCCAGCATTTT.

Only a few counts were recorded for this clone. The CDR3, as DNA: TGTGCCAGCAGCCAAGATCTCAGGGGAGCTTTCTTT. It encodes CASSQDLRGAFF. The chain employs TRBV14 and TRBJ1-1, with D perhaps matching TRBD1 (6 bases). Germline CDR1 reads SGHDN; CDR2 reads FVKESK. The V end lost 0 bases, the J end lost 10 bases, and 9 bases lay between the germline ends. CDR3 length: 12 residues.

This rearrangement joins TRBV27 to TRBJ1-5, with 10 positions matching TRBD1. Trimming cost V 6 bases and J 5 bases; bases outside gene matches: 1. Germline CDR1 and CDR2: MNHEY and SMNVEV (reference sequence). The CDR3 is 13 amino acids. The DNA of the CDR3 is TGTGCCAGCAGGGGGACAGGGGATCAGCCCCAGCATTTT. Amino acid sequence: CASRGTGDQPQHF.

This chain links TRBV4-1 with TRBJ2-7; D is possibly TRBD1 (5 bases). Trimming cost V 1 base and J 2 bases, with 12 bases left between them. CDR3 length: 15 amino acids. Germline CDR1 reads MGHRA; CDR2 reads YSYEKL. CDR3 in DNA: TGCGCCAGCAGCCAAGGACCTGGACAAGCCTACGAGCAGTACTTC. Amino acid sequence: CASSQGPGQAYEQYF.

V gene TRBV3-1 (or the pseudogene TRBV3-2) combines with J gene TRBJ1-6; TRBD1 matches 7 bases. V lost 3 bases, J lost 4 bases, and 21 bases stayed unmatched. Germline CDR1 reads LGHDT; CDR2 reads YNNKEL (reference sequence). The CDR3 sequence is 21 residues long. The CDR3: CASSQPTPSDREYLYNSPLHF. CDR3 sequence (DNA): TGTGCCAGCAGCCAGCCAACTCCTTCCGACAGGGAGTATCTATATAATTCACCCCTCCACTTT.

The chain recombines TRBV19 with TRBJ1-3; the match to TRBD1 covers 7 bases. The germline gives CDR1 LNHDA, CDR2 SQIVND (reference sequence). J lost 5 bases, V lost 4 bases, and 5 bases had no gene match. This CDR3 contains 14 residues. CDR3 nucleotide sequence: TGTGCCAGTAGTACGAGGGACAGCCGAAACACCATATATTTT. Translation: CASSTRDSRNTIYF. The variable domain in full, with the rest retrieved from reference TRBV19 and TRBJ1-3, is DGGITQSPKYLFRKEGQNVTLSCEQNLNHDAMYWYRQDPGQGLRLIYYSQIVNDFQKGDIAEGYSVSREKKESFPLTVTSAQKNPTAFYLCASSTRDSRNTIYFGEGSWLTVV.

The chain links TRBV15 to TRBJ2-4; the D gene is possibly TRBD1 (6 bases). The germline V gene has CDR1 LNHNV and CDR2 YYDKDF (reference sequence). V was shortened by 5 bases and J by 0 bases, with 14 bases between the two germline ends. This CDR3 comprises 16 residues. The CDR3: CATSQGRDLAKNIQYF. CDR3 in DNA: TGTGCCACCAGCCAGGGGCGAGACTTAGCCAAAAACATTCAGTACTTC.